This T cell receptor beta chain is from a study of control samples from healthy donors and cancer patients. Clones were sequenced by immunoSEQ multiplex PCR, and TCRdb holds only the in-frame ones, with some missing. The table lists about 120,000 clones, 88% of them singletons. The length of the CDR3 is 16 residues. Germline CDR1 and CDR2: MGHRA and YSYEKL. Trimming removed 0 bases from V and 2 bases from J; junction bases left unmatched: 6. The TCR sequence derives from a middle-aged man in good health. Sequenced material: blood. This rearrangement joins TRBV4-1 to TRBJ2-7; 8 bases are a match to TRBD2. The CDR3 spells CASSQEVAGGPYEQYF. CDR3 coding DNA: TGCGCCAGCAGCCAAGAGGTGGCGGGGGGCCCCTACGAGCAGTACTTC.